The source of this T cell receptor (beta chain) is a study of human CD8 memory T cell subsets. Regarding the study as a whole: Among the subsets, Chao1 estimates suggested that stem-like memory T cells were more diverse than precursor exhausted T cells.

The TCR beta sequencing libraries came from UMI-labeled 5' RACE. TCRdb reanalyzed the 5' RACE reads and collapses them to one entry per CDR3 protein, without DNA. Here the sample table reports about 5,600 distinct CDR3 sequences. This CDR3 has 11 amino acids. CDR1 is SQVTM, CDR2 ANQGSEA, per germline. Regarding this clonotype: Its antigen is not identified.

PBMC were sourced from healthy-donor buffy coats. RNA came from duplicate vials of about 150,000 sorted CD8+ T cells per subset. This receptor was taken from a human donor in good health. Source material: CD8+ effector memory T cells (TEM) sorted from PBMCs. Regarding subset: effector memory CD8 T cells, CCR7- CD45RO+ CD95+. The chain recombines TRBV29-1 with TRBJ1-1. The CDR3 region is CSVDRYTEAFF.